This TCR beta chain was sequenced during a study of T-cell memory formation after mild COVID-19. Whole-study findings and limits: Memory cells collected pre-infection included some clones that later responded, suggesting cross-reactive memory joined.

In its sample, this clonotype was seen many times. What it recognizes is unknown. TCRdb reprocessed the 5' RACE reads via MiXCR and lists one record per CDR3 protein. The sample yields approximately 60,000 distinct CDR3 sequences, more than 9% seen once. After removal of 3 bases from V and 3 bases from J, the junction contained 4 bases not matched to a gene. The CDR3 covers 14 residues. Germline CDR1 and CDR2: SGHRS and YFSETQ. The sequencing sample was made of PBMCs or a T cell subset sorted from them (not recorded which). The source is a man between 18 and 29 years old who had mild COVID-19 (a few samples of this study predate the infection). Cell type and time point are not known. The chain joins TRBV5-1 to TRBJ2-3; TRBD1 matches 7 bases. In DNA form, the CDR3 reads TGCGCCAGCAGCTCCCAGGGACAGACAGATACGCAGTATTTT. It specifies CASSSQGQTDTQYF. Full variable domain (missing parts from reference TRBV5-1 and TRBJ2-3): KAGVTQTPRYLIKTRGQQVTLSCSPISGHRSVSWYQQTPGQGLQFLFEYFSETQRNKGNFPGRFSGRQFSNSRSEMNVSTLELGDSALYLCASSSQGQTDTQYFGPGTRLTVL.